This T cell receptor (beta chain) was retrieved from a study of blood T cell repertoires in COVID-19. Produced via immunoSEQ multiplex PCR; TCRdb's table is partial and in-frame only. The table shows about 200,000 clones, with 80% to 90% occurring only once. Per germline, CDR1 SGHNT and CDR2 YENEEA. The ends lost 8 bases at V and 4 bases at J; junction bases unmatched: 1. The CDR3 is made up of 12 amino acids. The chain employs TRBV11-3 and TRBJ2-1; 8 nucleotides match TRBD1. The TCR comes from an older man with acute or convalescent COVID-19. Material: peripheral blood. CDR3 sequence reads: CASRTGYNEQFF. The CDR3 DNA reads TGTGCCAGCCGGACAGGGTACAATGAGCAGTTCTTC.